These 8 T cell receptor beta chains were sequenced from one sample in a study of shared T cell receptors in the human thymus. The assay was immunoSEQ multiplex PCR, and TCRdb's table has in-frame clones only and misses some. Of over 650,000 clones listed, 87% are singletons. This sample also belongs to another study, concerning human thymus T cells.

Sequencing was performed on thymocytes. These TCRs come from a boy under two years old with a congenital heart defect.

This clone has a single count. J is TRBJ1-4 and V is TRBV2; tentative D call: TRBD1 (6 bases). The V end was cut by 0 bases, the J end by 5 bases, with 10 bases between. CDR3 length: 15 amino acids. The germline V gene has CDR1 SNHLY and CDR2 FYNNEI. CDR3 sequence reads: CASSEARTDNEKLFF. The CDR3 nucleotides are TGTGCCAGCAGTGAAGCCCGGACAGACAATGAAAAACTGTTTTTT.

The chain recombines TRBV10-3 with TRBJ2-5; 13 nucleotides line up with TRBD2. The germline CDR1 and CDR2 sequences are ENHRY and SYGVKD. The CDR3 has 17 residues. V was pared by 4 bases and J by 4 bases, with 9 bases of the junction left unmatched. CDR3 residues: CAISAGLAGTAGETQYF. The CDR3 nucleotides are TGTGCCATCAGTGCGGGACTAGCGGGGACCGCCGGAGAGACCCAGTACTTC.

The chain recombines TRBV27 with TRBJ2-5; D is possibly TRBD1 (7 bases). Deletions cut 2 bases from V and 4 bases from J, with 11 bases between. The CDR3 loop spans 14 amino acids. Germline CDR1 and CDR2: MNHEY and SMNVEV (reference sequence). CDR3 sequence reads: CASSLNRGGETQYF. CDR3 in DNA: TGTGCCAGCAGTTTAAACAGGGGAGGAGAGACCCAGTACTTC.

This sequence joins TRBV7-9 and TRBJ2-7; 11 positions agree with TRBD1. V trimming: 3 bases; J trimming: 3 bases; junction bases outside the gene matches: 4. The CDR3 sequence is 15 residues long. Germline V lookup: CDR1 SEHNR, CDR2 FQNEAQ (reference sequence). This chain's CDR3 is CASSLTGTGGYEQYF. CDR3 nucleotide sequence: TGTGCCAGCAGCTTGACCGGGACAGGGGGCTACGAGCAGTACTTC.

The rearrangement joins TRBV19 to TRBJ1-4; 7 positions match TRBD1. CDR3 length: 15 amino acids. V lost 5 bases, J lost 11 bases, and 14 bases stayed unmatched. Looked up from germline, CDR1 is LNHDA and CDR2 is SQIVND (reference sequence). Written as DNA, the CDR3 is TGTGCCAGTAGTCCCATGGACAGGATAGGAGAGAAACTGTTTTTT. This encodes CASSPMDRIGEKLFF.

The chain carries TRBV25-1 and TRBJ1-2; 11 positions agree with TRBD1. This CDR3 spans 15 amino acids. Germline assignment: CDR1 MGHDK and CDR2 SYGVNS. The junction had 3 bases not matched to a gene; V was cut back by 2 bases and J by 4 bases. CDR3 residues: CASSEDGTGGYGYTF. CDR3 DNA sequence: TGTGCCAGCAGTGAAGATGGGACAGGGGGCTATGGCTACACCTTC.

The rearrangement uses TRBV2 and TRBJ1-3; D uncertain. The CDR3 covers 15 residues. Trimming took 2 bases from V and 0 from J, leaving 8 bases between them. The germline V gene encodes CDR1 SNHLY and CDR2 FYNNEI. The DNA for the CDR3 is TGTGCCAGCAGTGAATCACAGAGCTCTGGAAACACCATATATTTT. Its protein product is CASSESQSSGNTIYF.

DNA for the CDR3: TGTGCCAGCAGCTTCTCCCCGCTGTGGAGCGGGGAGGCAGATACGCAGTATTTT. Its protein is CASSFSPLWSGEADTQYF. V gene TRBV5-6 combines with J gene TRBJ2-3; 7 positions match TRBD2. V shed 2 bases, J shed 4 bases, and the junction held 16 bases outside the gene matches. The CDR3 has 18 residues. Germline V gene lookup returns CDR1 SGHDT and CDR2 YYEEEE. The complete variable domain, with remaining parts taken from reference TRBV5-6 and TRBJ2-3, reads DAGVTQSPTHLIKTRGQQVTLRCSPKSGHDTVSWYQQALGQGPQFIFQYYEEEERQRGNFPDRFSGHQFPNYSSELNVNALLLGDSALYLCASSFSPLWSGEADTQYFGPGTRLTVL.